The sequence of this T cell receptor (beta chain) was determined in a study of blood T cell repertoires in COVID-19. TCRdb keeps only in-frame clones here, not all; method: immunoSEQ multiplex PCR. Of about 97,000 clones in the sample, about 89% are singletons; the top ten hold approximately 15%. Trimming took 0 bases from V and 2 from J, leaving 5 bases between them. This CDR3 comprises 15 residues. Germline V gives CDR1 MNHEY, CDR2 SVGAGI. The clonotype was recovered from a man in his fifties with acute or convalescent COVID-19. Sequencing was performed on peripheral blood. V usage is TRBV6-5 and J usage is TRBJ1-6; D is undetermined. CDR3 region: CASSYSSTYNSPLHF. CDR3 coding DNA: TGTGCCAGCAGTTACTCGAGTACCTATAATTCACCCCTCCACTTT.